Below, 27 T cell receptor beta chains from the same sample are listed, as sequenced in a study of blood T cell repertoires in COVID-19. Produced via immunoSEQ multiplex PCR; TCRdb's table is partial and in-frame only. The table includes hundreds of thousands of clones, 87% detected once. The sample was peripheral blood. These receptors came from a man between 60 and 75 years old who had recovered from COVID-19.

The chain couples TRBV6-5 to TRBJ2-2, with 8 bases aligning to TRBD2. Trimming removed 4 bases from V and 7 bases from J; junction bases left unmatched: 5. The length of the CDR3 is 14 residues. Germline CDR1 and CDR2: MNHEY and SVGAGI. CDR3 DNA sequence: TGTGCCAGCAGTTGGGGACTAGTCATCGGGGAGCTGTTTTTT. The encoded protein is CASSWGLVIGELFF.

The chain joins TRBV6-5 to TRBJ2-2, with 13 positions matching TRBD2. The CDR3 totals 15 residues. The trim removed 5 bases at V and 5 bases at J, leaving 2 bases unmatched. From germline, CDR1 is MNHEY and CDR2 SVGAGI. The CDR3 coding sequence is TGTGCCAGCAGTCCGGGACTAGCGGGGACCGGGGAGCTGTTTTTT. This gives the protein CASSPGLAGTGELFF.

The chain carries TRBV24-1 and TRBJ2-5, with 8 positions matching TRBD1. In germline, CDR1 is KGHDR, CDR2 SFDVKD. The CDR3 is 15 amino acids. V was pared by 9 bases and J by 4 bases, with 12 bases of the junction left unmatched. The CDR3 coding sequence is TGTGCCACCGCTGACAGGGGATTGAGGGGAGAGACCCAGTACTTC. It translates to CATADRGLRGETQYF.

V and J are TRBV3-1 (or the pseudogene TRBV3-2) and TRBJ2-5; 8 bases align to TRBD2. This CDR3 is 17 amino acids long. Germline V CDR1 and CDR2: LGHDT, YNNKEL (reference sequence). V dropped 1 base and J dropped 1; count of bases not matched to a gene: 8. The DNA of the CDR3 is TGTGCCAGCAGCCAAGTTCACAGCGGGGGCTTCCAAGAGACCCAGTACTTC. Translating it yields CASSQVHSGGFQETQYF.

The chain combines TRBV2 with TRBJ2-3; TRBD2 might be the D (5 bases). Germline V gene data show CDR1 as SNHLY and CDR2 as FYNNEI. V lost 8 bases and J lost 0, with 15 bases in between. The CDR3 consists of 15 residues. The CDR3 here is CASRLGGQSTDTQYF. DNA of the CDR3: TGTGCCAGCCGCCTTGGCGGGCAGAGCACAGATACGCAGTATTTT.

This clone was recorded a few times. This chain connects TRBV7-2 to TRBJ1-2; perhaps TRBD1 as D (5 bases). The CDR3 covers 12 residues. Trimming removed 11 bases from V and 4 bases from J, with 14 bases in between. Looked up from germline, CDR1 is SGHTA and CDR2 is FQGNSA. The CDR3 spells CALGDSRYGYTF. The CDR3 DNA follows: TGTGCCCTTGGAGACAGTCGCTATGGCTACACCTTC.

This clone occurred once. This chain links TRBV5-1 with TRBJ2-7; TRBD2 matches 12 bases. Germline V gives CDR1 SGHRS, CDR2 YFSETQ. This CDR3 region has 18 residues. V was pared by 4 bases and J by 3 bases, with 14 bases of the junction left unmatched. As DNA, the CDR3 is TGCGCCAGCAGCCCCGAAGGACTAGCGGGAATTCCCTTCTACGAGCAGTACGTC. Its translation: CASSPEGLAGIPFYEQYV.

The J gene is TRBJ1-2, the V gene TRBV5-1, with D possibly TRBD1 on 5 matching bases. The CDR3 consists of 15 residues. Trimming stripped 4 bases from V and 8 bases from J, with 21 bases between. The germline gives CDR1 SGHRS, CDR2 YFSETQ. The CDR3 loop reads CASSTRDSGLEGYTF. Written as DNA, the CDR3 is TGCGCCAGCAGCACCCGGGACTCCGGCCTAGAGGGCTACACCTTC.

This rearrangement joins TRBV10-2 to TRBJ2-7, with 7 nucleotides matching TRBD1. The CDR3 covers 13 residues. Germline assignment: CDR1 WSHSY and CDR2 SAAADI. V lost 6 bases and J lost 1; bases outside the gene matches: 3. The CDR3 DNA follows: TGCGCCAGCAGGAGGGGGCAATCCTACGAGCAGTACTTC. Its protein is CASRRGQSYEQYF.

The chain uses TRBV25-1 and TRBJ2-7; TRBD2 might be the D (6 bases). The CDR3 contains 13 residues. V was cut by 8 bases and J by 0 bases, with 11 bases left in between. The germline gives CDR1 MGHDK, CDR2 SYGVNS. The chain's CDR3 is CASRDGSSYEQYF. CDR3 nucleotide sequence: TGTGCCAGCCGGGACGGGAGCTCCTACGAGCAGTACTTC.

This chain's CDR3 is CASSRTSGEADTQYF. As DNA, the CDR3 is TGCGCCAGCAGCAGGACTAGCGGGGAAGCAGATACGCAGTATTTT. This rearrangement joins TRBV5-1 to TRBJ2-3; 12 bases are shared with TRBD2. The V and J ends lost 4 bases and 4 bases, in that order; junction bases with no gene match: 4. This CDR3 contains 15 residues. The germline V gene has CDR1 SGHRS and CDR2 YFSETQ.

CDR3 coding DNA: TGTGCCAGCTCCAGGGCAGGGGACGAAAAACTGTTTTTT. It encodes CASSRAGDEKLFF. The chain employs TRBV18 and TRBJ1-4, with D perhaps matching TRBD1 (6 bases). The V gene's germline CDR1 is KGHSH and CDR2 LQKENI. This CDR3 spans 13 amino acids. V was cut by 6 bases and J by 8 bases, with 13 bases left in between.

This clone was counted once. This chain connects TRBV27 to TRBJ1-5; 8 bases map to TRBD1. V shed 2 bases and J 3 bases; nucleotides not matched to a gene: 3. The CDR3 is 15 residues long. In germline, CDR1 is MNHEY, CDR2 SMNVEV (reference sequence). CDR3 nucleotides: TGTGCCAGCAGTTTACGGACAGGGCCCAATCAGCCCCAGCATTTT. It is translated as CASSLRTGPNQPQHF.

The V call is TRBV9, the J call TRBJ2-3; TRBD2 is a possible D gene (5 bases). V was trimmed by 0 bases and J by 6 bases, leaving 11 bases between them. This CDR3 spans 14 amino acids. Germline-derived CDR1 and CDR2 are SGDLS and YYNGEE. The DNA for the CDR3 is TGTGCCAGCAGCGTAGGCGGAGGCTGGGATACGCAGTATTTT. It encodes CASSVGGGWDTQYF.

The rearrangement links TRBV11-2 to TRBJ2-7; 7 nucleotides match TRBD1. Germline V CDR1 and CDR2: SGHAT, FQNNGV. The CDR3 consists of 13 residues. V gave up 5 bases and J gave up 3 bases; unmatched junction bases: 4. The CDR3 sequence: CASSMTGSYEQYF. CDR3 nucleotides: TGTGCCAGCAGCATGACAGGGAGCTACGAGCAGTACTTC. The full variable domain, rest sourced from reference TRBV11-2 and TRBJ2-7, is EAGVAQSPRYKIIEKRQSVAFWCNPISGHATLYWYQQILGQGPKLLIQFQNNGVVDDSQLPKDRFSAERLKGVDSTLKIQPAKLEDSAVYLCASSMTGSYEQYFGPGTRLTVT.

The sample holds one count of this clone. The gene calls are TRBV2 and TRBJ2-2, with D possibly TRBD1 on 6 matching bases. Germline V gene sequence: CDR1 SNHLY, CDR2 FYNNEI. There are 14 residues in the CDR3. Trimming stripped 7 bases from V and 0 bases from J, with 9 bases between. This chain's CDR3 is CASNRVSNTGELFF. The CDR3, as DNA: TGTGCCAGCAACAGGGTGTCGAACACCGGGGAGCTGTTTTTT.

This clone appeared once. J is TRBJ2-1 and V is TRBV5-4; perhaps TRBD1 as D (5 bases). CDR3 size: 15 residues. Looked up from germline, CDR1 is SGHNT and CDR2 is YYREEE (reference sequence). Trimming removed 4 bases at V and 0 bases at J, with 11 bases between. The DNA of the CDR3 is TGTGCCAGCAGCCCTCAGGGCTTCTCCTACAATGAGCAGTTCTTC. This codes for CASSPQGFSYNEQFF.

V and J are TRBV6-5 and TRBJ1-3, with D unclear. CDR3 size: 14 residues. Germline lookup yields CDR1 MNHEY and CDR2 SVGAGI. Between the trimmed V and J ends, which lost 3 bases and 1 base, there was a span of 7 bases. CDR3 amino acids: CASSYSLSGNTIYF. In DNA, the CDR3 is TGTGCCAGCAGTTATTCTTTGTCTGGAAACACCATATATTTT.

This chain joins TRBV11-2 and TRBJ2-2; 8 nucleotides line up with TRBD1. CDR3 length: 16 amino acids. V dropped 5 bases and J dropped 4; count of bases not matched to a gene: 9. Germline CDR1 SGHAT, CDR2 FQNNGV. CDR3 DNA sequence: TGTGCCAGCAGCCAGGGGGCTCCTATACGCACCGGGGAGCTGTTTTTT. Protein product: CASSQGAPIRTGELFF.

This chain joins TRBV5-4 and TRBJ1-2; 7 positions match TRBD1. With V trimmed by 4 bases and J by 2 bases, 2 bases remained unmatched. This CDR3 has 13 amino acids. The germline CDR1 and CDR2 sequences are SGHNT and YYREEE (reference sequence). The CDR3 reads CASSTQGNYGYTF. CDR3 DNA sequence: TGTGCCAGCAGCACACAGGGGAACTATGGCTACACCTTC.

This clone was seen a few times. The rearrangement uses TRBV12-3 or TRBV12-4 and TRBJ1-1; a weak D match, TRBD1 (5 bases). The CDR3 runs 11 residues. V was shortened by 7 bases and J by 7 bases, with 10 bases between the two germline ends. This chain's CDR3 is CASKRGYEAFF. The CDR3 bases are TGTGCCAGCAAGCGGGGGTATGAAGCTTTCTTT.

There are a few counts of this clone. The chain employs TRBV7-2 and TRBJ1-1; D is possibly TRBD1 (5 bases). This CDR3 is 15 amino acids long. Trimming shortened V by 4 bases and J by 3 bases, and 15 bases separated the two germline ends. The germline V gene has CDR1 SGHTA and CDR2 FQGNSA. The CDR3 coding sequence is TGTGCCAGCAGCTCGGACGGGACGGGAGACACTGAAGCTTTCTTT. This translates into CASSSDGTGDTEAFF.

This chain links TRBV7-2 with TRBJ1-1; no definite D call. This CDR3 comprises 15 residues. V was trimmed by 3 bases and J by 0 bases, leaving 11 bases between them. Germline V gene sequence: CDR1 SGHTA, CDR2 FQGNSA. The CDR3 nucleotides are TGTGCCAGCAGCTTTAACTCTGTACTGAACACTGAAGCTTTCTTT. This translates into CASSFNSVLNTEAFF.

The J gene is TRBJ2-1, the V gene TRBV2, with 7 positions matching TRBD2. This CDR3 contains 16 residues. Germline CDR1 and CDR2: SNHLY and FYNNEI. The junction had 10 bases not matched to a gene; V was cut back by 0 bases and J by 8 bases. CDR3 in amino acids: CASSEALRLAGDEQFF. The CDR3 DNA reads TGTGCCAGCAGTGAAGCGCTTCGACTAGCCGGCGATGAGCAGTTCTTC.

The chain couples TRBV2 to TRBJ2-2, with 8 bases matching TRBD1. The CDR3 is made up of 14 amino acids. V lost 6 bases to trimming and J lost 6 bases; unmatched junction nucleotides: 6. Germline V gene sequence: CDR1 SNHLY, CDR2 FYNNEI. The CDR3 coding sequence is TGTGCCAGCAGACGGACAGGGTCGGCCGGGGAGCTGTTTTTT. Protein sequence: CASRRTGSAGELFF.

The V call is TRBV30, the J call TRBJ2-4, with TRBD1 matching over 11 bases. Trimming cost V 1 base and J 3 bases; bases outside gene matches: 8. CDR3 size: 17 residues. Germline CDR1 is GTSNPN and CDR2 is SVGIG (reference sequence). The CDR3 DNA reads as TGTGCCTGGAGTGACCCCGGACAGGGGGCGTACAAAAACATTCAGTACTTC. As protein: CAWSDPGQGAYKNIQYF.

The chain uses TRBV27 and TRBJ2-5; 7 nucleotides line up with TRBD1. This CDR3 is built from 13 residues. The V segment lost 10 bases and the J segment 3 bases; nucleotides outside the gene matches: 8. CDR1 and CDR2 (germline): MNHEY, SMNVEV (reference sequence). CDR3 sequence (DNA): TGTGCCACGGCGAAGGACAGGAAAGAGACCCAGTACTTC. Translation: CATAKDRKETQYF.